The subject of this entry is one T cell receptor beta chain. The CDR3 is 14 residues long. The V and J ends lost 7 bases and 4 bases respectively, with 18 bases between them. Germline CDR1 SGDLS, CDR2 YYNGEE. This record belongs to a study of T cells in Graves' hyperthyroidism and ophthalmopathy. It was RNA transcripts that yielded the amplified TCR beta CDR3 regions. When the TCR CDR3 underwent first-round RT-PCR, the HTBI primer set was used. TCRdb re-analysed the multiplex PCR reads in MiXCR, keeping a single row per CDR3 protein. Here the sample spans about 610,000 distinct CDR3 sequences, about 15% being singletons.

Sequenced input: blood. The chain combines TRBV9 with TRBJ2-7; TRBD2 might be the D (5 bases). This sequence was found in a woman aged 40 to 50 with Graves' ophthalmopathy. The DNA for the CDR3 is TGTGCCAGCGGTCCTGTTCAGCGGAGTTACGAGCAGTACTTC. Translation: CASGPVQRSYEQYF.